This T cell receptor beta chain was recovered during a study of a mutant IDH1 vaccine in newly diagnosed glioma. As for the study in general: Earlier therapy was either radiotherapy, temozolomide, or both, and most got both.

The length of the CDR3 is 15 residues. The germline CDR1 and CDR2 sequences are SGDLS and YYNGEE. V was trimmed by 3 bases and J by 0 bases, leaving 9 bases between them. This clone was found a few times. As yet, its antigen is unknown. Time point denoted: week 23, last vaccination. A 20-mer mutant IDH1 peptide at 300 ug was injected subcutaneously with topical imiquimod. Each tumor in the donors was a new WHO grade 3 or 4 astrocytoma, IDH1-mutant and ATRX-lost. Produced via immunoSEQ multiplex PCR; TCRdb's table is partial and in-frame only. The sample lists tens of thousands of clones, 85% to 95% occurring once. Study-wide results and limits: Researchers report vaccine-induced immune responses in approximately 93% of patients. Pseudoprogression seemed unlinked to shifts in top peripheral T cell clonotypes.

The rearrangement uses TRBV9 and TRBJ2-2; D is undetermined. The source of this sequence is a man between 50 and 59 years old with glioma. Sequencing was performed on PBMCs, taken from a glioma patient whose treatment included an IDH1 peptide vaccine. The CDR3 DNA reads TGTGCCAGCAGCGAAACACTTACGAACACCGGGGAGCTGTTTTTT. It specifies CASSETLTNTGELFF.